Described below is a single T cell receptor beta chain sequence and its context. The target of this receptor is not known. Base qualities are not provided; no much larger clone lies one nucleotide away. The CDR3 runs 15 residues from the cysteine to the phenylalanine. Kept here is only the CDR3 DNA, which spans 45 bases and is read in frame from base 1. V trim: 5 bases; J trim: 0 bases; unmatched bases: 3. The CDR1 and CDR2 encoded by the germline V gene (reference sequence) are SGHAT and FQDESV. The data belong to a study of shared clonotypes between healthy human individuals (dated by TCRdb to the early 2020s). Turning to the overall study: Three men and a couple of women, aged 18 to 49 years, made up the cohort. To estimate repertoire size and how much clonotypes are shared between individuals, the study performed deep sequencing of blood TCR repertoires from a few healthy adults. Leukapheresis yielded between about 0.9 and 9 billion PBMCs per donor. Libraries were prepared and TCR repertoires were sequenced by different laboratories using diverse techniques, in order to increase sequencing depth and limit assay-specific biases. Per donor, three plates each were used for CD4 naive and CD4 memory, two for CD8 naive, and one for CD8 memory.

The donors were healthy, HIV-negative adults who had no recently reported acute infections or vaccinations. Only Caucasian adults living in Nashville, Tennessee, USA were represented among the donors. CD4+ T cells were enriched through magnetic negative selection, after which naive cells were positively selected on CD45RA and the remaining negative fraction served as the memory subset. Blood was collected by leukapheresis, and PBMCs were isolated by Ficoll-Histopaque density gradient centrifugation and then cryopreserved in liquid nitrogen vapor phase. Analytical flow cytometry was used to check the purity and quantity of every magnetically sorted T cell population. From each sorted fraction, genomic DNA was isolated and quantified by UV absorbance on a Nanodrop 2000c. Results the study describes overall, beyond this receptor: Pairwise subsampling indicated that sequencing depth was expected to affect the degree of clonotype sharing among donors. Rarefaction of sorted-subset datasets indicated incomplete sequencing despite the large sequencing depth. Naive subsets generally had larger estimated clonotype richness than memory subsets did. Compared with non-shared clonotypes, the clonotypes found in all four sorted-subset donors had higher generation probabilities. The genetic and exposure-history diversity represented was limited by the small number of donors. Only blood was sampled, and tissue TCR repertoires likely differ from those in blood. Across a handful of donors, approximately 4.9% of naive CD4, roughly 3.4% of naive CD8, about 2.3% of memory CD4, and roughly 0.4% of memory CD8 clonotypes were shared.

TCR CDR3 regions were amplified from genomic DNA by multiplex PCR using the deep immunoSEQ assay. For each cell subset, the extracted genomic DNA was distributed evenly across all wells of several immunoSEQ 96-well plates, and each plate served as one replicate. For sorted subsets, each replicate PCR was loaded with roughly 190 ng genomic DNA, equivalent to some 27,000 T cell genomes. The purified libraries were quantified using a Qubit 3.0 fluorometer, sized with a Bioanalyzer 2100, and then quantified again using the KAPA Library Quantification kit. Each immunoSEQ 96-well plate was sequenced on its own single-read 150-cycle Illumina NextSeq 550 flow cell. As for the original processing: Because the immunoSEQ output held only junctional sequences and lacked quality scores, the filtering could not match the filtering applied to full-length reads. Sequences were annotated with PyIR, a Python wrapper for IgBLAST v1.9, using IMGT germline references to assign V/J genes and CDR3. Reads were filtered out if the reads had weak V/J assignments (E-value above 1e-6), no CDR3, stop codons, out-of-frame junctions, or ambiguous translated residues. V3J clonotypes were defined as sequences sharing an identical inferred V gene, J gene, and CDR3 amino acid sequence. Percentage overlap between repertoires was calculated by dividing the number of shared unique clonotypes by the size of the smaller repertoire. RTK rarefaction, the Chao1 estimator, and Recon v2.1 estimates of unobserved clonotypes were used to assess repertoire richness. Generation probabilities for all TCRbeta clonotypes obtained by the gDNA method from several donors were computed using OLGA. As stored in TCRdb, this immuneACCESS dataset retains in-frame rearrangements with V and J assigned. A fraction of the clones does not appear; measured against another copy, unresolved V genes explain less than half of the discrepancy, and the remainder lacks a known reason. The D gene and trimming were derived from the DNA, and the V and J assignments and clone size from that table. The sample table records about 2.4 million clones; 93% of these occur just once. 0.36% of the sample is in the top ten clones.

Sequencing was performed on naive CD4+ T cells from PBMCs. Per the publication, the cell subset or site label means: CD45RA+ positively selected. Recombination linked TRBV11-1 to TRBJ1-4; a stretch of 7 junction bases matches TRBD1. The receptor comes from a man aged 18-30 years in good health. Some clones in this sample may be carry-over from other donors' samples. The bases are TGTGCCAGCAGCCGACAGGGATCAACTAATGAAAAACTGTTTTTT. Its translation is CASSRQGSTNEKLFF.